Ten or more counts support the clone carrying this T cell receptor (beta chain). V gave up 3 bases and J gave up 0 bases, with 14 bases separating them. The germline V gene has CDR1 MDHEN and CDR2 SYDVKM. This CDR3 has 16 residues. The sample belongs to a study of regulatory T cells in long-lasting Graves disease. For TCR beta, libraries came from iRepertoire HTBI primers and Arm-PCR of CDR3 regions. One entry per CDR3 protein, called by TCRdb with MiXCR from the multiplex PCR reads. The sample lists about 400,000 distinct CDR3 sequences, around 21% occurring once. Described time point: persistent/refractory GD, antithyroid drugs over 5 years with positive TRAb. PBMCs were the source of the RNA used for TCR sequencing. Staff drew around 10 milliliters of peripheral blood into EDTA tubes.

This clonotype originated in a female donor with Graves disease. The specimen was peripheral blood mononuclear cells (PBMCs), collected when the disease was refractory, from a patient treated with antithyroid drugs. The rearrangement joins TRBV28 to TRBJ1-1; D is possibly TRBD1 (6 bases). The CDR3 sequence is CASSLRVGGLNTEAFF. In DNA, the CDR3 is TGTGCCAGCAGTTTGAGGGTGGGGGGCTTGAACACTGAAGCTTTCTTT.